Listed below are T cell receptor beta chains from one sample, sequenced in a study of shared clonotypes between healthy human individuals. Sequenced by immunoSEQ multiplex PCR; TCRdb stores in-frame clones only, minus some. The profile shows some 740,000 clones, 80% to 95% of them singletons. The sequencing input was naive CD8+ T cells sorted from blood. These receptors all come from a man aged 25 to 40 in good health. The CDR3 runs from the conserved cysteine through the conserved F or W. Each record gives: D gene, J gene, V gene, clone size, CDR3 protein, CDR3 DNA. The D gene is left open where the match is weak. A row's size may be missing; if present it is once, few, many or a size class.

>-|TRBJ1-1|TRBV7-9|-
CASSLGIMRGQGNTEAFF
TGTGCCAGCAGCTTGGGGATCATGCGGGGGCAAGGGAACACTGAAGCTTTCTTT
>-|TRBJ2-1|TRBV7-9|-
CASSYENTNEQFF
TGTGCCAGCAGCTATGAGAATACTAATGAGCAGTTCTTC
>-|TRBJ2-7|TRBV27|-
CASSSWQGGYEQYF
TGTGCCAGCAGTTCGTGGCAGGGGGGATACGAGCAGTACTTC
>TRBD2|TRBJ2-3|TRBV15|-
CATSRRTSGSSTDTQYF
TGTGCCACCAGCCGGAGGACTAGCGGGTCTAGCACAGATACGCAGTATTTT
>-|TRBJ2-1|TRBV27|-
CASHRAASGGTNEQFF
TGTGCCAGCCATCGGGCCGCCTCGGGCGGTACGAATGAGCAGTTCTTC
>TRBD1|TRBJ1-2|TRBV5-5|once
CASSTIMAGGYGYTF
TGTGCCAGCAGCACCATTATGGCAGGGGGCTATGGCTACACCTTC
>-|TRBJ1-2|TRBV7-9|-
CASSLAELAGYAAYGYTF
TGTGCCAGCAGCTTAGCGGAACTTGCGGGGTATGCCGCCTATGGCTACACCTTC
>-|TRBJ2-3|TRBV5-1|-
CASSLEGGGTDTQYF
TGCGCCAGCAGCTTGGAGGGCGGCGGCACAGATACGCAGTATTTT
>TRBD2|TRBJ2-1|TRBV9|once
CASSLGLAGTYNEQFF
TGTGCCAGCAGCCTGGGACTAGCGGGAACCTACAATGAGCAGTTCTTC
>-|TRBJ2-4|TRBV28|-
CASTMVAKNIQYF
TGTGCCAGCACAATGGTAGCCAAAAACATTCAGTACTTC
>TRBD2|TRBJ2-1|TRBV7-9|-
CASSIWVGGSVEQFF
TGTGCCAGCAGCATATGGGTGGGCGGGAGCGTTGAGCAGTTCTTC
>TRBD2|TRBJ2-7|TRBV11-2|-
CASSFFSGGYEQYF
TGTGCCAGCAGCTTTTTTAGCGGGGGCTACGAGCAGTACTTC
>-|TRBJ2-7|TRBV5-4|-
CASSLDQSSYEQYF
TGTGCCAGCAGCTTGGATCAGAGCTCCTACGAGCAGTACTTC
>-|TRBJ1-1|TRBV29-1|-
CSVEVNPGRNTEAFF
TGCAGCGTTGAAGTAAACCCGGGGCGGAACACTGAAGCTTTCTTT
>-|TRBJ1-2|TRBV6-5|-
CASSYSSANYGYTF
TGTGCCAGCAGTTACTCCAGCGCTAACTATGGCTACACCTTC
>TRBD2|TRBJ2-7|TRBV4-1|-
CASSQDLGGSYEQYF
TGCGCCAGCAGCCAAGATCTCGGGGGGTCCTACGAGCAGTACTTC
>-|TRBJ2-4|TRBV11-1|-
CATRLGNIQYF
TGTGCCACCAGATTGGGAAACATTCAGTACTTC
>-|TRBJ2-7|TRBV5-1|few
CASSQGTAYEQYF
TGCGCCAGCAGCCAGGGGACTGCCTACGAGCAGTACTTC
>TRBD2|TRBJ2-1|TRBV14|-
CASSRLAGIGNEQFF
TGTGCCAGCAGCCGACTAGCGGGAATCGGCAATGAGCAGTTCTTC
>TRBD2|TRBJ2-7|TRBV5-6|once
CASSPAIGGRTYEQYF
TGTGCCAGCAGCCCGGCTATTGGCGGGAGGACCTACGAGCAGTACTTC
>TRBD1|TRBJ1-5|TRBV7-9|-
CASSLGGTGKNQPQHF
TGTGCCAGCAGCTTAGGTGGGACAGGGAAGAATCAGCCCCAGCATTTT
>TRBD2|TRBJ2-7|TRBV6-4|-
CASSDPLLGSGSYEQYF
TGTGCCAGCAGTGACCCCCTTTTGGGTAGCGGGAGCTACGAGCAGTACTTC
>TRBD1|TRBJ1-3|TRBV11-2|-
CASSWTGYGSGNTIYF
TGTGCCAGCAGCTGGACAGGTTACGGCTCTGGAAACACCATATATTTT
>-|TRBJ2-4|TRBV11-1|-
CASSFNKEPKNIQYF
TGTGCCAGCAGCTTTAACAAGGAGCCCAAAAACATTCAGTACTTC
>-|TRBJ2-2|TRBV6-4|once
CASSEGPFSGELFF
TGTGCCAGCAGTGAGGGTCCGTTTTCCGGGGAGCTGTTTTTT
>TRBD1|TRBJ2-2|TRBV7-6|-
CASSSLSTGGNTGELFF
TGTGCCAGCAGCTCGCTATCGACAGGGGGAAACACCGGGGAGCTGTTTTTT
>TRBD1|TRBJ1-1|TRBV7-9|-
CASSLGAAGGRNTEAFF
TGTGCCAGCAGCTTAGGAGCGGCAGGGGGCCGGAACACTGAAGCTTTCTTT
>TRBD1|TRBJ1-2|TRBV27|-
CASRGTGPYGYTF
TGTGCCAGCAGGGGGACAGGGCCCTATGGCTACACCTTC
>-|TRBJ2-7|TRBV20-1|-
CSARGMYEQYF
TGCAGTGCTAGGGGGATGTACGAGCAGTACTTC
>-|TRBJ1-5|TRBV7-2|-
CASSLGAVNQPQHF
TGTGCCAGCAGCTTAGGAGCAGTCAATCAGCCCCAGCATTTT
>TRBD1|TRBJ2-5|TRBV11-2|-
CASSGTGPQETQYF
TGTGCCAGCAGCGGGACAGGGCCACAAGAGACCCAGTACTTC
>-|TRBJ2-7|TRBV27|-
CASSTRLEPEQYF
TGTGCCAGCAGTACCAGACTTGAACCCGAGCAGTACTTC
>TRBD1|TRBJ1-2|TRBV11-2|once
CASSHRQGLGPNYGYTF
TGTGCCAGCAGCCACAGACAGGGTCTAGGACCTAACTATGGCTACACCTTC
>-|TRBJ2-5|TRBV25-1|-
CASSDGAQTQYF
TGTGCCAGCAGTGACGGGGCACAGACCCAGTACTTC
>-|TRBJ1-1|TRBV11-2|-
CASSFPTGILNTEAFF
TGTGCCAGCAGCTTTCCCACAGGTATCTTGAACACTGAAGCTTTCTTT
>-|TRBJ2-7|TRBV28|-
CASSPRRGGHEQYF
TGTGCCAGCAGTCCCCGGCGAGGGGGACACGAGCAGTACTTC
>TRBD2|TRBJ2-1|TRBV28|-
CASQGASGRYNEQFF
TGTGCCAGCCAGGGCGCTAGCGGCAGATACAATGAGCAGTTCTTC
>TRBD1|TRBJ2-1|TRBV4-2|once
CASSAGTGMDEQFF
TGTGCCAGCAGCGCAGGGACAGGGATGGATGAGCAGTTCTTC
>TRBD1|TRBJ2-1|TRBV5-4|once
CASSPEGAGEQFF
TGTGCCAGCAGCCCTGAGGGGGCGGGTGAGCAGTTCTTC
>-|TRBJ2-1|TRBV4-3|-
CASSHTDSYNEQFF
TGCGCCAGCAGCCACACAGACTCCTACAATGAGCAGTTCTTC
>-|TRBJ1-1|TRBV7-9|once
CASSLLGTEAFF
TGTGCCAGCAGCTTACTTGGAACAGAAGCTTTCTTT
>-|TRBJ2-2|TRBV5-1|-
CASSFASTNTGELFF
TGCGCCAGCAGCTTCGCCAGCACGAACACCGGGGAGCTGTTTTTT
>-|TRBJ1-1|TRBV5-4|-
CASRTTANTEAFF
TGTGCCAGCAGGACCACAGCGAACACTGAAGCTTTCTTT
>-|TRBJ2-1|TRBV2|once
CASSEGYRDVQGQFF
TGTGCCAGCAGTGAAGGCTACAGGGACGTGCAGGGGCAGTTCTTC
>-|TRBJ2-1|TRBV25-1|-
CASSEPRTSGNEQFF
TGTGCCAGCAGTGAACCCAGGACCTCAGGGAATGAGCAGTTCTTC
>-|TRBJ2-5|TRBV27|-
CASSLLGETQYF
TGTGCCAGCAGTTTATTAGGAGAGACCCAGTACTTC
>-|TRBJ2-3|TRBV7-9|-
CASSLVLGADTQYF
TGTGCCAGCAGCTTAGTGCTGGGAGCAGATACGCAGTATTTT
>TRBD1|TRBJ2-7|TRBV5-6|-
CASSLEGQGIFNEQYF
TGTGCCAGCAGCCTGGAGGGACAGGGGATATTCAACGAGCAGTACTTC